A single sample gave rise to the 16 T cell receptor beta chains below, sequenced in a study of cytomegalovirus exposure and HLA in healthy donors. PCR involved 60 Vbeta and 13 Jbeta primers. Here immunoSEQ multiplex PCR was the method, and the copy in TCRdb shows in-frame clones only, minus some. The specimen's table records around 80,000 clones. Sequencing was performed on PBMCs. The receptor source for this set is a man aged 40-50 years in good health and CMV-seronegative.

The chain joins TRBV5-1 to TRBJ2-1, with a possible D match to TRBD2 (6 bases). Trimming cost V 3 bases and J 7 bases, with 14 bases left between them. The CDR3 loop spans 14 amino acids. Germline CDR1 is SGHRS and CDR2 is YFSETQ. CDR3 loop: CASSSAPGVNEQFF. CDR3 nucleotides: TGCGCCAGCAGCTCGGCCCCGGGGGTGAATGAGCAGTTCTTC.

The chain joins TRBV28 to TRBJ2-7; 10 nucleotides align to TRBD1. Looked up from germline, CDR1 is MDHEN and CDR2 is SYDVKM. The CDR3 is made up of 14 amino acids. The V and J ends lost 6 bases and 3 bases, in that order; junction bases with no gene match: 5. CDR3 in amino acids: CASRDRGQSYEQYF. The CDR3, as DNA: TGTGCCAGCAGAGACAGGGGGCAAAGCTACGAGCAGTACTTC.

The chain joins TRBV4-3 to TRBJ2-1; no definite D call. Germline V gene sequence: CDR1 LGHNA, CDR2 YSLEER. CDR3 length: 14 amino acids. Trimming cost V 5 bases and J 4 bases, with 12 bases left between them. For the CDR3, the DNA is TGCGCCAGCAGCGAAGGTCGTCTTTACAATGAGCAGTTCTTC. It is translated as CASSEGRLYNEQFF.

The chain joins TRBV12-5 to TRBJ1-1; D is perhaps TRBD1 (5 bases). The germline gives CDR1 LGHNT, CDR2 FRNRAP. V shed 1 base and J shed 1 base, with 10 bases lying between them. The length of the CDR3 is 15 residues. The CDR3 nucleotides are TGTGCTAGTGGTTTGGGGGCAGGGTCGAACACTGAAGCTTTCTTT. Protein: CASGLGAGSNTEAFF.

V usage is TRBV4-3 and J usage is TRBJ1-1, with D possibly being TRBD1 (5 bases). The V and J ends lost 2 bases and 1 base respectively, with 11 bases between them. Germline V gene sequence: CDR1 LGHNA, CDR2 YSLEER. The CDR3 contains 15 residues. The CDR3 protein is CASSQLGHPNTEAFF. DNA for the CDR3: TGCGCCAGCAGCCAACTTGGACACCCGAACACTGAAGCTTTCTTT.

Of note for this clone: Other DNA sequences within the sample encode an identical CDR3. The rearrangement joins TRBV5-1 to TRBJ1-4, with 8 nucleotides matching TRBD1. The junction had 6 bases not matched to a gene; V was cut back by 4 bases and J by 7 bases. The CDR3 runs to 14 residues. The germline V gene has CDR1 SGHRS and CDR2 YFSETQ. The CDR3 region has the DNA TGCGCCAGCAGCGGCCAGGGGGCGGGTGAAAAACTGTTTTTT. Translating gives CASSGQGAGEKLFF.

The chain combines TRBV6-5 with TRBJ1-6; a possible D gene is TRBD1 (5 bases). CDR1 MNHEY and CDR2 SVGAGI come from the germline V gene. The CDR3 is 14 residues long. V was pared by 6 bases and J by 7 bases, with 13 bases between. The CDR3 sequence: CASSQGWGNSPLHF. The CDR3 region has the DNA TGTGCCAGCAGCCAAGGGTGGGGCAATTCACCCCTCCACTTT.

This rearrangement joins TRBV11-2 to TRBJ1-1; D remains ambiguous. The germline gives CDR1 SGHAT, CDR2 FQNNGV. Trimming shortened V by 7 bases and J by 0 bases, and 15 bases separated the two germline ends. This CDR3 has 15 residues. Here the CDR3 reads CASTKVRGLNTEAFF. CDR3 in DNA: TGTGCCAGCACCAAAGTCCGAGGGCTGAACACTGAAGCTTTCTTT.

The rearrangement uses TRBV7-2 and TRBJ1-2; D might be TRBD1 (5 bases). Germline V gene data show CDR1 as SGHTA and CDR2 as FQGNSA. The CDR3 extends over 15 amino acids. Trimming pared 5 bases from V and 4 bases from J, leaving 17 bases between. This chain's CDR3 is CASSQGAYPGYGYTF. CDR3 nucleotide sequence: TGTGCCAGCAGCCAAGGGGCCTACCCCGGCTATGGCTACACCTTC.

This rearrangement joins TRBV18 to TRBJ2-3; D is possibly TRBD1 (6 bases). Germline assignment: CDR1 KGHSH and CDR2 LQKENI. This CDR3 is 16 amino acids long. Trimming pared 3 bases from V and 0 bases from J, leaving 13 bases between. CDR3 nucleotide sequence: TGTGCCAGCTCACCCCTACCAGGGGCTAGCACAGATACGCAGTATTTT. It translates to CASSPLPGASTDTQYF.

The CDR3 region has the DNA TGTGCCAGCAGCTTCGGTCCCCCAAGCTCCTACGAGCAGTACTTC. Amino acids: CASSFGPPSSYEQYF. V gene TRBV7-9 combines with J gene TRBJ2-7; D is unclear. Trimming stripped 3 bases from V and 0 bases from J, with 12 bases between. This CDR3 is 15 amino acids long. Per the germline V gene, CDR1 is SEHNR and CDR2 is FQNEAQ (reference sequence).

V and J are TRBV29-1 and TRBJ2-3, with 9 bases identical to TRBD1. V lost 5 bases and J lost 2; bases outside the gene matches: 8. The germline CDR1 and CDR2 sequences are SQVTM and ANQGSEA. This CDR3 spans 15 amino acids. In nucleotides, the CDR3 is TGCAGCGTTTCACCCGGGACAGGGTCCACAGATACGCAGTATTTT. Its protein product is CSVSPGTGSTDTQYF.

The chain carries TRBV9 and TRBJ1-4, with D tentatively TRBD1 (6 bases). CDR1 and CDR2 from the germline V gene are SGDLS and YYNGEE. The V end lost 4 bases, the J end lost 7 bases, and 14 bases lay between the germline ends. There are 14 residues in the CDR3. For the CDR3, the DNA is TGTGCCAGCAGCCCTGGGGGCGAGGCTGAAAAACTGTTTTTT. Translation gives CASSPGGEAEKLFF.

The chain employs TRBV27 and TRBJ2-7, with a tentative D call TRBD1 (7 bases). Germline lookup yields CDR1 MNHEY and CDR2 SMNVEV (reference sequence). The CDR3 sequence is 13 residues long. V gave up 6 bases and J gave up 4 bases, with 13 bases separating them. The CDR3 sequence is CASSGQAGYEQYF. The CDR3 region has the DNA TGTGCCAGCAGCGGACAGGCGGGGTACGAGCAGTACTTC.

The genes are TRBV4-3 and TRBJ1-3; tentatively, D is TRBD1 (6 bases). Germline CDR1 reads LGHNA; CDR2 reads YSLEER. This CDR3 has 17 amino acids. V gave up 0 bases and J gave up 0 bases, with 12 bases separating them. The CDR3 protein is CASSQDLAGVSGNTIYF. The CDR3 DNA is TGCGCCAGCAGCCAAGATTTGGCAGGGGTCTCTGGAAACACCATATATTTT.

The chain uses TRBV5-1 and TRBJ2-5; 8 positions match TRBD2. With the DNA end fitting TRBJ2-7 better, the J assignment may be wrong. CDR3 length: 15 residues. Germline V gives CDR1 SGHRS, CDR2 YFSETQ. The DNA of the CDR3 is TGCGCCAGCAGCTTAGTAGCGGGACTAACCTACGAGCAGTACTTC. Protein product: CASSLVAGLTYEQYF.